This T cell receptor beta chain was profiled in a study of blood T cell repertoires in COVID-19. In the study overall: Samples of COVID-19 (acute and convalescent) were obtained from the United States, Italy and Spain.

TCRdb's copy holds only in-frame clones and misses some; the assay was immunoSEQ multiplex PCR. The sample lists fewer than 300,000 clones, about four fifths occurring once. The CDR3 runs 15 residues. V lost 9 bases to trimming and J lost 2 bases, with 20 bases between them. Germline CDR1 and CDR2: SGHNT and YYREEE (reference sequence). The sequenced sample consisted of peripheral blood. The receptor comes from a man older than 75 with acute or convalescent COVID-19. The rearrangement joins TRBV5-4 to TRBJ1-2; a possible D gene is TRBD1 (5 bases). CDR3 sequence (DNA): TGTGCCAACACAATTAAGGGGTTTCCGAACTATGGCTACACCTTC. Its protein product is CANTIKGFPNYGYTF.